This T cell receptor (beta chain) comes out of a study of blood T cell repertoires in COVID-19. Overall study: The United States, Italy and Spain were the sources of the acute and convalescent COVID-19 samples.

Per the original methods: Reference gene primer amplification yielded estimated nucleated cell counts. The table came from immunoSEQ multiplex PCR; TCRdb's copy has only in-frame clones and leaves some out. For V, J and clone size, that table is used; D and trimming come from the DNA. Of some 200,000 clones in the sample, about 86% were seen once. CDR1 and CDR2 (germline): GTSNPN, SVGIG (reference sequence). CDR3 size: 15 residues. V was shortened by 1 base and J by 2 bases, with 14 bases between the two germline ends. Seattle-derived patients entered the study during active infection and were followed longitudinally.

The chain uses TRBV30 and TRBJ1-2; D perhaps matches TRBD1 (5 bases). The sequenced material came from peripheral blood. The receptor was derived from a woman aged 70 to 79 with COVID-19, enrolled during active disease. CDR3 amino acids: CAWSETPTENYGYTF. In DNA, the CDR3 is TGTGCCTGGAGTGAGACCCCGACAGAGAACTATGGCTACACCTTC.